This T cell receptor beta chain came from a study of blood T cell repertoires in COVID-19. About the study: Sources were T cells, B-cell-depleted T cells, or PBMCs; the material itself was cDNA or gDNA.

V was clipped by 3 bases and J by 0 bases, with 11 bases between them. The CDR3 sequence is 15 residues long. Germline V gene sequence: CDR1 LNHDA, CDR2 SQIVND (reference sequence). How the authors handled the data: How many nucleated cells were present was estimated from reference gene primer amplification. Measured with immunoSEQ multiplex PCR; TCRdb has only the in-frame clones, and not every one. V and J calls and clone size come straight from that table; D and trimming were deduced from the DNA. There are 120,000 or so clones in the sample; nearly 80% occur only once, and 15% to 20% lies in the top ten.

Specimen: peripheral blood. The genes are TRBV19 and TRBJ2-5; possible D gene TRBD1, 6 bases. The sequence came from a woman of 80 years or more with active or convalescent COVID-19. CDR3 DNA: TGTGCCAGTAGTATCGGGCAGGGGTACCAAGAGACCCAGTACTTC. As protein: CASSIGQGYQETQYF.